This T cell receptor beta chain emerged from a study of shared clonotypes between healthy human individuals. Regarding the study as a whole: Relative to their counterparts shared across all four donors, non-shared clonotypes exhibited diminished generation probabilities. The rarefaction results pointed to incomplete sorted-subset sequencing despite large depth.

Notes on this clone: Antigen: not known.

V lost 1 base and J lost 1, with 8 bases in between. This CDR3 is 14 amino acids long. Germline V gene data show CDR1 as SGHDT and CDR2 as YYEEEE. TCRdb's table, derived via immunoSEQ multiplex PCR, lists solely in-frame clones and lacks some. Of 180,000 or so clones listed, 80% to 95% are singletons. Healthy HIV-negative adults with no recent acute infections or vaccinations were recruited as donors. Division of CD4+ cells produced a CD45RA+ naive subset and a CD45RA-negative memory subset. Sequences were obtained from naive CD4+ T cells sorted from blood. The sample's subset: CD45RA+ positively selected. The chain links TRBV5-6 to TRBJ1-2; D uncertain. This TCR was recovered from a woman in her 30s in good health. For the CDR3, the DNA is TGTGCCAGCAGCTTGAGCAGGAGTAACTATGGCTACACCTTC. This gives the protein CASSLSRSNYGYTF. Full variable domain (outside the CDR3, taken from reference TRBV5-6 and TRBJ1-2): DAGVTQSPTHLIKTRGQQVTLRCSPKSGHDTVSWYQQALGQGPQFIFQYYEEEERQRGNFPDRFSGHQFPNYSSELNVNALLLGDSALYLCASSLSRSNYGYTFGSGTRLTVV.